These 17 T cell receptor beta chains came from one sample sequenced in a study of blood T cell repertoires in COVID-19. Using immunoSEQ multiplex PCR, the repertoire was profiled, and TCRdb retains in-frame clones only, with some absent. Among roughly 70,000 clones listed, about 86% were seen once. Material: peripheral blood. These receptors came from a man older than 75 with COVID-19, enrolled during active disease.

The chain joins TRBV7-9 to TRBJ2-1; a possible D gene is TRBD2 (5 bases). Germline values: CDR1 SEHNR, CDR2 FQNEAQ (reference sequence). The V gene lost 1 base and the J gene lost 0 bases, with 10 bases spanning the gap. The CDR3 is 16 amino acids. In DNA form, the CDR3 reads TGTGCCAGCAGCTTAGGGACTCAAAGCTCCTACAATGAGCAGTTCTTC. Protein: CASSLGTQSSYNEQFF.

V is TRBV19 and J is TRBJ2-2; the D is unclear. Trimming shortened V by 4 bases and J by 3 bases, and 9 bases separated the two germline ends. The CDR3 runs 14 residues. The V gene's germline CDR1 is LNHDA and CDR2 SQIVND (reference sequence). CDR3: CASSTFQDTGELFF. The DNA for the CDR3 is TGTGCCAGTAGTACATTCCAGGACACCGGGGAGCTGTTTTTT.

This clone was counted a single time. CDR3 loop: CASTPGGSSYEQYF. CDR3 DNA sequence: TGTGCCAGCACCCCAGGGGGGTCCTCCTACGAGCAGTACTTC. This chain joins TRBV28 and TRBJ2-7; possibly TRBD1 for D (7 bases). The CDR3 length is 14 residues. Trimming shortened V by 7 bases and J by 0 bases, and 13 bases separated the two germline ends. Germline values: CDR1 MDHEN, CDR2 SYDVKM. The full variable domain, its missing parts supplied by reference TRBV28 and TRBJ2-7, is DVKVTQSSRYLVKRTGEKVFLECVQDMDHENMFWYRQDPGLGLRLIYFSYDVKMKEKGDIPEGYSVSREKKERFSLILESASTNQTSMYLCASTPGGSSYEQYFGPGTRLTVT.

This clone was counted a few times. Here the CDR3 DNA reads TGTGCCAGCAGCGTAGGGGCGGGGCTGGCAGATACGCAGTATTTT. It yields the protein CASSVGAGLADTQYF. This chain connects TRBV9 to TRBJ2-3; D might be TRBD2 (6 bases). The CDR3 totals 15 residues. Germline assignment: CDR1 SGDLS and CDR2 YYNGEE. Trimming took 0 bases from V and 4 from J, leaving 12 bases between them.

The chain recombines TRBV4-2 with TRBJ2-7; D perhaps matches TRBD2 (6 bases). CDR3 length equals 16 residues. Trimming took 3 bases from V and 2 from J, leaving 17 bases between them. CDR1 and CDR2 from the germline V gene are LGHNA and YNFKEQ. The CDR3: CASSQTSRGEAYEQYF. The CDR3 region has the DNA TGTGCCAGCAGCCAGACGTCGCGGGGAGAGGCCTACGAGCAGTACTTC.

V gene TRBV7-8 combines with J gene TRBJ1-5; no clear D gene. This CDR3 comprises 15 residues. The V end lost 1 base, the J end lost 2 bases, and 9 bases lay between the germline ends. The germline gives CDR1 SGHVS, CDR2 FQNEAQ. The CDR3 reads CASSLGYRGNQPQHF. The CDR3 DNA reads TGTGCCAGCAGCTTAGGCTATCGAGGCAATCAGCCCCAGCATTTT.

This chain links TRBV6-2 or TRBV6-3 with TRBJ2-3; D is possibly TRBD2 (6 bases). Germline CDR1 reads MNHEY; CDR2 reads SVGEGT. This CDR3 is 15 amino acids long. V dropped 4 bases and J dropped 0 bases, with 11 bases sitting between them. Here the CDR3 DNA reads TGTGCCAGCAGTTTCCCTAGCGCGAGCACAGATACGCAGTATTTT. This sequence encodes CASSFPSASTDTQYF.

The J gene is TRBJ2-3, the V gene TRBV21-1; the table gives TRBD2 as D, unverified against the DNA. TRBV21-1 is tagged as a pseudogene. This CDR3 is 14 amino acids long. The chain's CDR3 is CASSKGKGSGTQYF. The CDR3, as DNA: TGTGCCAGCAGCAAAGGGAAGGGGAGCGGGACGCAGTATTTT.

The chain has TRBV9 and TRBJ1-3, with D perhaps TRBD1 (5 bases). V was pared by 0 bases and J by 0 bases, with 10 bases between. The CDR3 contains 16 residues. CDR1 and CDR2 (germline): SGDLS, YYNGEE. CDR3 bases: TGTGCCAGCAGCGTAGAACAGGCCTCCTCTGGAAACACCATATATTTT. This sequence encodes CASSVEQASSGNTIYF.

The CDR3 here is CASSSRVAGRTDTQYF. The CDR3 DNA is TGTGCCAGCAGCTCCCGGGTAGCGGGGCGCACAGATACGCAGTATTTT. The rearrangement uses TRBV7-2 and TRBJ2-3, with 8 nucleotides matching TRBD2. V lost 4 bases, J lost 1 base, and 7 bases stayed unmatched. The CDR3 runs 16 residues. Looked up from germline, CDR1 is SGHTA and CDR2 is FQGNSA.

The rearrangement uses TRBV6-5 and TRBJ2-3; the D gene is possibly TRBD1 (6 bases). Germline loops: CDR1 MNHEY, CDR2 SVGAGI. The CDR3 length is 15 residues. Trimming took off 0 bases at V and 3 bases at J, with 10 bases between the two ends. CDR3: CASSYSGGGTDTQYF. The CDR3 coding sequence is TGTGCCAGCAGTTACTCAGGGGGTGGGACAGATACGCAGTATTTT.

By frequency in the sample, this clone is large. This CDR3 is also generated by other DNA sequences in the sample. The chain recombines TRBV5-1 with TRBJ2-5, with 7 bases aligning to TRBD1. Trimming took 3 bases from V and 1 from J; bases not matched to a gene: 6. Germline CDR1 is SGHRS and CDR2 is YFSETQ. The CDR3 is made up of 15 amino acids. CDR3 in amino acids: CASSSDRVGQETQYF. CDR3 nucleotides: TGCGCCAGCAGCTCAGACAGGGTGGGCCAAGAGACCCAGTACTTC.

The gene calls are TRBV5-1 and TRBJ2-2; 8 positions match TRBD1. Germline CDR1 and CDR2: SGHRS and YFSETQ. This CDR3 comprises 15 residues. The trim removed 4 bases at V and 4 bases at J, leaving 6 bases unmatched. This chain's CDR3 is CASSKTGEATGELFF. CDR3 nucleotides: TGCGCCAGCAGCAAGACAGGGGAGGCCACCGGGGAGCTGTTTTTT.

This chain uses TRBV5-5 with TRBJ2-5; 7 bases map to TRBD1. The germline V gene encodes CDR1 SGHKS and CDR2 YYEKEE (reference sequence). CDR3 length equals 16 residues. V gave up 5 bases and J gave up 1 base; unmatched junction bases: 11. This CDR3 reads CASRDTGQAIQETQYF. In DNA, the CDR3 is TGTGCCAGCAGGGACACAGGACAGGCCATCCAAGAGACCCAGTACTTC. Together with reference TRBV5-5 and TRBJ2-5, the CDR3 gives the full variable domain: DAGVTQSPTHLIKTRGQQVTLRCSPISGHKSVSWYQQVLGQGPQFIFQYYEKEERGRGNFPDRFSARQFPNYSSELNVNALLLGDSALYLCASRDTGQAIQETQYFGPGTRLLVL.

The rearrangement links TRBV29-1 to TRBJ2-7, with a weak D call TRBD2 (6 bases). CDR3 length equals 12 residues. The V gene's germline CDR1 is SQVTM and CDR2 ANQGSEA. Deletions cut 4 bases from V and 6 bases from J, with 13 bases between. CDR3: CSVGRGTSEQYF. The CDR3 DNA follows: TGCAGCGTTGGACGGGGGACCAGCGAGCAGTACTTC.

V gene TRBV5-6 combines with J gene TRBJ1-3; TRBD1 matches at 8 bases. CDR1 and CDR2 from the germline V gene are SGHDT and YYEEEE. The CDR3 is 18 residues long. Germline trimming cut 1 base from V and 0 bases from J; bases unmatched to any gene: 9. This CDR3 reads CASSLRWTGPPSGNTIYF. Here the CDR3 DNA reads TGTGCCAGCAGCTTGCGGTGGACAGGGCCGCCCTCTGGAAACACCATATATTTT.

CDR3 protein: CASNLRQGGAGELFF. The CDR3 region has the DNA TGTGCCAGCAACCTCCGACAGGGGGGGGCCGGGGAGCTGTTTTTT. This sequence joins TRBV7-2 and TRBJ2-2, with TRBD1 matching 9 bases. The CDR3 is 15 residues long. Germline-derived CDR1 and CDR2 are SGHTA and FQGNSA. The junction had 9 bases not matched to a gene; V was cut back by 7 bases and J by 6 bases.